The 2 T cell receptor beta chains given below trace back to one sample, sequenced in a study of blood T cells in healthy people across ages. For the second PCR, which ran for roughly 7 to 11 cycles, a sample-barcoded 5' primer and a J-beta primer mix were used. TCRdb reprocessed the 5' RACE reads with MiXCR, giving one entry per CDR3 protein. This sample has approximately 800,000 distinct CDR3 sequences, with approximately 25% found just once. The sample was also linked to a second study, of T cells of mothers and their children.

The source material was blood. The receptors come from a boy aged 5 to 17 in good health.

The J gene is TRBJ2-1, the V gene TRBV6-5; 10 bases align to TRBD2. CDR1 and CDR2 from the germline V gene are MNHEY and SVGAGI. V dropped 3 bases and J dropped 8; count of bases not matched to a gene: 7. This CDR3 has 15 amino acids. The CDR3 DNA is TGTGCCAGCAGTTATTTGAGCGGGGGGGCCGATGAGCAGTTCTTC. Protein sequence: CASSYLSGGADEQFF.

The sample holds a few counts of this clonotype. The chain carries TRBV20-1 and TRBJ2-7; 11 bases are shared with TRBD2. Germline values: CDR1 DFQATT, CDR2 SNEGSKA (reference sequence). The CDR3 totals 20 residues. J was trimmed by 0 bases and V by 1 base; bases with no gene match: 17. This chain's CDR3 is CSARGTSGPNNNVFSYEQYF. CDR3 DNA: TGCAGTGCTAGAGGGACTAGCGGGCCAAATAACAACGTTTTCTCCTACGAGCAGTACTTC.